These 8 T cell receptor beta chains were sequenced from one sample in a study of cytomegalovirus exposure and HLA in healthy donors. Use of 60 Vbeta and 13 Jbeta primers characterized the PCR. Measured with immunoSEQ multiplex PCR; TCRdb has only the in-frame clones, and not every one. The table lists 150,000 or so clones, with over 1.5% in the top ten. Sequencing was carried out using PBMCs. These receptors were taken from a man between 18 and 35 years old in good health and CMV-seronegative.

This chain joins TRBV5-1 and TRBJ2-1; D may be TRBD2 (5 bases). The CDR3 contains 16 residues. Germline lookup yields CDR1 SGHRS and CDR2 YFSETQ. The germline V and J ends were trimmed by 1 base and 9 bases, with 20 bases remaining between them. The DNA of the CDR3 is TGCGCCAGCAGCTTGATACGGGGAAGTATGGTCGTTGAGCAGTTCTTC. It yields the protein CASSLIRGSMVVEQFF.

The chain employs TRBV7-3 and TRBJ1-6; D not certain. The CDR3 extends over 20 amino acids. CDR1 SGHTA and CDR2 FQGTGA come from the germline V gene. V was pared by 4 bases and J by 0 bases, with 22 bases between. CDR3 residues: CASSYHRRRRAPSYNSPLHF. The CDR3 DNA reads as TGTGCCAGCAGCTACCATCGAAGGCGGAGGGCACCCTCCTATAATTCACCCCTCCACTTT.

V is TRBV19 and J is TRBJ1-1, with D perhaps TRBD1 (5 bases). The CDR3 loop spans 12 amino acids. The germline V and J ends were trimmed by 7 bases and 4 bases, with 10 bases remaining between them. Germline CDR1 and CDR2: LNHDA and SQIVND (reference sequence). The CDR3: CASTGESTEAFF. The CDR3 nucleotides read TGTGCCAGTACGGGGGAGAGCACTGAAGCTTTCTTT.

The chain links TRBV9 to TRBJ1-1; D not certain. The CDR3 extends over 12 amino acids. Germline V gene lookup returns CDR1 SGDLS and CDR2 YYNGEE. Trimming took off 0 bases at V and 8 bases at J, with 8 bases between the two ends. The CDR3 DNA reads TGTGCCAGCAGCGTAGTAGAGACAGAAGCTTTCTTT. Its protein product is CASSVVETEAFF.

This sequence joins TRBV5-4 and TRBJ2-7, with 7 bases aligning to TRBD1. Germline V gene lookup returns CDR1 SGHNT and CDR2 YYREEE (reference sequence). The CDR3 consists of 14 residues. V shed 1 base, J shed 2 bases, and the junction held 3 bases outside the gene matches. CDR3 amino acids: CASSLYRGTYEQYF. The CDR3 DNA follows: TGTGCCAGCAGCTTGTACAGGGGCACCTACGAGCAGTACTTC.

The chain employs TRBV7-3 and TRBJ2-5; possible D gene TRBD1, 5 bases. V dropped 4 bases and J dropped 3 bases, with 9 bases sitting between them. Germline V gene lookup returns CDR1 SGHTA and CDR2 FQGTGA. The CDR3 covers 13 residues. CDR3 sequence reads: CASSSRDKETQYF. The DNA of the CDR3 is TGTGCCAGCAGCTCCAGGGATAAAGAGACCCAGTACTTC. The variable domain in full, completed from reference TRBV7-3 and TRBJ2-5, reads GAGVSQTPSNKVTEKGKYVELRCDPISGHTALYWYRQSLGQGPEFLIYFQGTGAADDSGLPNDRFFAVRPEGSVSTLKIQRTERGDSAVYLCASSSRDKETQYFGPGTRLLVL.

The chain is built from TRBV30 and TRBJ2-5; TRBD1 agrees at 11 bases. CDR3 length equals 12 residues. From germline, CDR1 is GTSNPN and CDR2 SVGIG (reference sequence). V gave up 4 bases and J gave up 11 bases; unmatched junction bases: 6. Written as DNA, the CDR3 is TGTGCCTGGAAGGGACAGGGGGAAAAGCAGTACTTC. Protein product: CAWKGQGEKQYF.

The chain employs TRBV7-2 and TRBJ2-1; 12 nucleotides align to TRBD2. Per the germline V gene, CDR1 is SGHTA and CDR2 is FQGNSA. Trimming took 6 bases from V and 16 from J; bases not matched to a gene: 7. The length of the CDR3 is 12 residues. CDR3 DNA sequence: TGTGCCAGCAGAAAACTAGCGGGGGGCTGTTTCTTC. This translates into CASRKLAGGCFF.